This paragraph covers one T cell receptor beta chain sequence. Its antigen is unknown. RNA transcripts served as the template for amplifying TCR beta CDR3 regions. Initially, a first-round RT-PCR of the TCR CDR3 employed the HTBI primer set. TCRdb fed the multiplex PCR reads into MiXCR, producing one record per CDR3 protein. The sample lists approximately 510,000 distinct CDR3 sequences; 40% to 55% were seen once. This sample stems from a study of T cells in Graves' hyperthyroidism and ophthalmopathy. General observations from the study: The model made its ophthalmopathy prediction, and onset followed a median roughly 6.5 months later. Classification by a 13 V-J model distinguished ophthalmopathy from stable hyperthyroidism.

With 8 bases removed from V and 8 bases from J, the gap between germline ends came to 15 bases. CDR3 length equals 11 residues. Germline V gene data show CDR1 as SQVTM and CDR2 as ANQGSEA. Sequenced: peripheral blood or thyroid tissue (not recorded which). This TCR was recovered from an adult woman with Graves' disease, either hyperthyroidism or ophthalmopathy (not recorded which). The rearrangement joins TRBV29-1 to TRBJ1-2; D ambiguous. The DNA for the CDR3 is TGCAGCTCCCTGGAGGTTGGCGGCTACACCTTC. Amino acids: CSSLEVGGYTF.